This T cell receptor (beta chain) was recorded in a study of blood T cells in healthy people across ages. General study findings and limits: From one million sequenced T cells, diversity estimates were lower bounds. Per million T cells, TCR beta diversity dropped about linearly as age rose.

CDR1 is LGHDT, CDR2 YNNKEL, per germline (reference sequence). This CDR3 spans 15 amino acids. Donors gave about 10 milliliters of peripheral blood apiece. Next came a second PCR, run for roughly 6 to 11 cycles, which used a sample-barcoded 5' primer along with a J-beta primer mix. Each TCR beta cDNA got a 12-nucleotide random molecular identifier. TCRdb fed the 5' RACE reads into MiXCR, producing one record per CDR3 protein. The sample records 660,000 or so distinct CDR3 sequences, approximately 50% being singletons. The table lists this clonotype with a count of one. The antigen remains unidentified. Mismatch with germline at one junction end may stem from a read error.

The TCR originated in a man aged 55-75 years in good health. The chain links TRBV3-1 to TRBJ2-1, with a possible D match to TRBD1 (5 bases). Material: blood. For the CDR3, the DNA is TGTGCCAGCAACCAAAATCGACAGACTTACAATGAGCAGTTCTTC. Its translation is CASNQNRQTYNEQFF.